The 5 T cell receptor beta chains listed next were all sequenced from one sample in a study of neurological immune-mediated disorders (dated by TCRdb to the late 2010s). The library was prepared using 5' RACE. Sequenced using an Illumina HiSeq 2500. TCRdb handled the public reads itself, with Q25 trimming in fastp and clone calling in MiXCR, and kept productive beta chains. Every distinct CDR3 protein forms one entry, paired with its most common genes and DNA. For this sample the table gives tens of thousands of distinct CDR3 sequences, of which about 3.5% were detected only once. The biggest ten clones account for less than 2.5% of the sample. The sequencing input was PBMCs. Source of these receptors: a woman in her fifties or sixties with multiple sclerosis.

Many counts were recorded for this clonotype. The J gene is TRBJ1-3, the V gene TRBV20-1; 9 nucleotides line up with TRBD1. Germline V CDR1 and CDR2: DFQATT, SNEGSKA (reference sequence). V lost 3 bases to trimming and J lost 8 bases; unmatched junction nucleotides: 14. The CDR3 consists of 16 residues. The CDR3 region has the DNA TGCAGTGCTAGGGGAGCCGGGACAGGGTTTTTGGACACCATATATTTT. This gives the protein CSARGAGTGFLDTIYF.

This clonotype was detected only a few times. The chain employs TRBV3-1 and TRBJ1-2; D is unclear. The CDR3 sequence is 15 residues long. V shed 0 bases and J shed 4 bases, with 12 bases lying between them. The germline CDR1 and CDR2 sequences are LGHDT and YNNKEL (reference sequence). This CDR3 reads CASSQDRGRSYGYTF. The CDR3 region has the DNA TGTGCCAGCAGCCAAGATCGGGGTCGGAGCTATGGCTACACCTTC. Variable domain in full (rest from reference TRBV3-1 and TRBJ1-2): DTAVSQTPKYLVTQMGNDKSIKCEQNLGHDTMYWYKQDSKKFLKIMFSYNNKELIINETVPNRFSPKSPDKAHLNLHINSLELGDSAVYFCASSQDRGRSYGYTFGSGTRLTVV.

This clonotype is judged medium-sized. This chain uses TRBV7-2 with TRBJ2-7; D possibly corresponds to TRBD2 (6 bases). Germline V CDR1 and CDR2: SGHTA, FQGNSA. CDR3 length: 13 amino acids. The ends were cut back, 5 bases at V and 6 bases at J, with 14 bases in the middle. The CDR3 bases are TGTGCCAGCAGCGCACTGACTAGTGGCGAGCAGTACTTC. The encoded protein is CASSALTSGEQYF.

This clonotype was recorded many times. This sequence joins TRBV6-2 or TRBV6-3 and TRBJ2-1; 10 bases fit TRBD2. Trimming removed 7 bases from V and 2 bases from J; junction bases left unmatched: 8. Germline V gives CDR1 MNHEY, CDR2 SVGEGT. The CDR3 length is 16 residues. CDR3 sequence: CASTPSTSGTYNEQFF. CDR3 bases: TGTGCCAGCACCCCTTCTACTAGCGGGACCTACAATGAGCAGTTCTTC.

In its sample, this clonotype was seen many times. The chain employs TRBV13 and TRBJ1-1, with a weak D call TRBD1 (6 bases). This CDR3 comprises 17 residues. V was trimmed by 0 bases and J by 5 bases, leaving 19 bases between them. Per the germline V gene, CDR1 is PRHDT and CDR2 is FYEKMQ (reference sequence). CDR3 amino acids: CASSLGLGPGAKTEAFF. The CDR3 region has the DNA TGTGCCAGCAGCTTAGGCCTAGGGCCGGGGGCGAAAACTGAAGCTTTCTTT.